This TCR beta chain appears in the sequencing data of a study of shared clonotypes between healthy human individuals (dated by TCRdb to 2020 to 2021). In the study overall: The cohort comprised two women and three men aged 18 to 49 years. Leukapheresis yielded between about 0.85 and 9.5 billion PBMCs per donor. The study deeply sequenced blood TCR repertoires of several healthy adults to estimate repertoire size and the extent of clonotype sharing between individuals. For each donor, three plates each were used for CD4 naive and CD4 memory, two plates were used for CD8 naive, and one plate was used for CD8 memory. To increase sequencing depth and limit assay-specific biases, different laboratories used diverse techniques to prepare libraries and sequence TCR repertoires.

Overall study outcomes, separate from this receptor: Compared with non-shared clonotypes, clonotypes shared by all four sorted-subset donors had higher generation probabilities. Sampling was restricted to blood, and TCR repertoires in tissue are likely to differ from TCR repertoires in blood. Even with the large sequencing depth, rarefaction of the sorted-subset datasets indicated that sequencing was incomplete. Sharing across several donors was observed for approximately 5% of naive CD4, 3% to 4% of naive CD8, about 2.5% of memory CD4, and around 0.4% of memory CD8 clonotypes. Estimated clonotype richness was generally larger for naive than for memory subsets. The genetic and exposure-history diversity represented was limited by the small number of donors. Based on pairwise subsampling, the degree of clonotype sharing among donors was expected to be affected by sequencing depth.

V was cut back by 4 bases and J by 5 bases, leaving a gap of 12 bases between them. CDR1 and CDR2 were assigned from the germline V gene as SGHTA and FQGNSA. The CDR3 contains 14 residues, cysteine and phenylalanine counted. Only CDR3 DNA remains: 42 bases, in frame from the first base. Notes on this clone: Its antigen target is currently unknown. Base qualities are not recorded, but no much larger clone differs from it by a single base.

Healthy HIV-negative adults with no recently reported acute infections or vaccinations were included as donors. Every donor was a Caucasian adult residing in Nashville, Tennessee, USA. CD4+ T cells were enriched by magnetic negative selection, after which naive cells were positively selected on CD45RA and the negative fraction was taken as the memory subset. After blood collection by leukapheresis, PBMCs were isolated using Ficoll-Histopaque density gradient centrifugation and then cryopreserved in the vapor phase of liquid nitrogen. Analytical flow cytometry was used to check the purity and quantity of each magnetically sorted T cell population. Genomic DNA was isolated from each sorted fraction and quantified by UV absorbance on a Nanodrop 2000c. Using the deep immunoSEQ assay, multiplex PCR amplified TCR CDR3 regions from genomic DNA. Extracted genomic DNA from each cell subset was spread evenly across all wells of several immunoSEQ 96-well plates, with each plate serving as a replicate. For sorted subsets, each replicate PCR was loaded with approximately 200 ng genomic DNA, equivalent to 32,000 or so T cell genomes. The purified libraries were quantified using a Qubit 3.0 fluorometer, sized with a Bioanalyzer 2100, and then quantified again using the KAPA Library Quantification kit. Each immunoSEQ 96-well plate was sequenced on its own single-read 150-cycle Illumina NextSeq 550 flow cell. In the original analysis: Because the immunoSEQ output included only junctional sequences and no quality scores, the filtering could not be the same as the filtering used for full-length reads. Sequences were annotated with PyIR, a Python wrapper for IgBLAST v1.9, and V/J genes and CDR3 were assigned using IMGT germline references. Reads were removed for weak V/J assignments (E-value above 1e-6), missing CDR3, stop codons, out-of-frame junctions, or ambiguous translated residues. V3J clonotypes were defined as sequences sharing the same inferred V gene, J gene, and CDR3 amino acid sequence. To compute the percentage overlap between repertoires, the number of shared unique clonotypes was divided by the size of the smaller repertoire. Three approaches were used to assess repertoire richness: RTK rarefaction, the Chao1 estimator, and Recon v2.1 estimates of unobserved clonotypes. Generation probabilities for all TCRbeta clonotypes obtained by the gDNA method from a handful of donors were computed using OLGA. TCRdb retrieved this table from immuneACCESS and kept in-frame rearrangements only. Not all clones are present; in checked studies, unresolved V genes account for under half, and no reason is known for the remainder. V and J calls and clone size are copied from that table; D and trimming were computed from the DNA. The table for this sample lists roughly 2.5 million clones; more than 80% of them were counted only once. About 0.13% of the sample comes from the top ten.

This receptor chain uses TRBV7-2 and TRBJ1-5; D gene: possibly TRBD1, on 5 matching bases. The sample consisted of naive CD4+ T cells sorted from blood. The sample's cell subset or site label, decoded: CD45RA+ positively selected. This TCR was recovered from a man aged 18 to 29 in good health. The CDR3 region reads CASSSRQSYQPQHF. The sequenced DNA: TGTGCCAGCAGCTCCCGACAGTCTTATCAGCCCCAGCATTTT.